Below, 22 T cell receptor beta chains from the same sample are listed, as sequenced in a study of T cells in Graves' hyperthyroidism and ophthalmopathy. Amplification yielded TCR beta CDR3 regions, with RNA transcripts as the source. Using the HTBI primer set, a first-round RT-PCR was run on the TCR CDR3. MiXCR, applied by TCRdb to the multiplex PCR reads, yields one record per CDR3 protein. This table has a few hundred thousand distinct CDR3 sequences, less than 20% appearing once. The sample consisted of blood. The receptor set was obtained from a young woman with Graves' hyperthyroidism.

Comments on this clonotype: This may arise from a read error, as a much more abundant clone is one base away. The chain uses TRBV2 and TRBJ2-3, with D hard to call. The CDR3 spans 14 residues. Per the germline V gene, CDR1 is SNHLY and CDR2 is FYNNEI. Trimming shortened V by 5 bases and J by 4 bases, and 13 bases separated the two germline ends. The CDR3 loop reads CASSPLYTSDTQYF. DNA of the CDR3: TGTGCCAGCAGTCCCCTATACACATCAGATACGCAGTATTTT.

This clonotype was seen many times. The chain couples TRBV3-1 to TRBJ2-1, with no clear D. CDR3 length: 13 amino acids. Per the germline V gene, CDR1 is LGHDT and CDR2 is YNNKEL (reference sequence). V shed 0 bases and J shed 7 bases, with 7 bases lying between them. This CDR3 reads CASSQEGRNEQFF. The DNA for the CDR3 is TGTGCCAGCAGCCAAGAAGGAAGGAATGAGCAGTTCTTC.

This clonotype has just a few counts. CDR3 coding DNA: TGCAGTGCTAAGCGGTTTCACAGGGGCTCAGCCAAAAACATTCAGTACTTC. Translating it yields CSAKRFHRGSAKNIQYF. The chain uses TRBV20-1 and TRBJ2-4; 7 nucleotides agree with TRBD1. The length of the CDR3 is 17 residues. The germline CDR1 and CDR2 sequences are DFQATT and SNEGSKA (reference sequence). V lost 4 bases and J lost 0; bases outside the gene matches: 12.

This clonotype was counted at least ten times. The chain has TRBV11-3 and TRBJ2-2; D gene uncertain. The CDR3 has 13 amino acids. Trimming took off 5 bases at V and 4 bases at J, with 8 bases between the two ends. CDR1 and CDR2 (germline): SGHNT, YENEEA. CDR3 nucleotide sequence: TGTGCCAGCAGCCTCATCGGCACCGGGGAGCTGTTTTTT. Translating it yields CASSLIGTGELFF.

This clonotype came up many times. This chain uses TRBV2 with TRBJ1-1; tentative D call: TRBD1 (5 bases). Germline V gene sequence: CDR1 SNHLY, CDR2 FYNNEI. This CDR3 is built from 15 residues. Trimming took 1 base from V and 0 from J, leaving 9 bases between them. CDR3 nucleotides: TGTGCCAGCAGTGAAGGGGGACGGTTGAACACTGAAGCTTTCTTT. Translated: CASSEGGRLNTEAFF.

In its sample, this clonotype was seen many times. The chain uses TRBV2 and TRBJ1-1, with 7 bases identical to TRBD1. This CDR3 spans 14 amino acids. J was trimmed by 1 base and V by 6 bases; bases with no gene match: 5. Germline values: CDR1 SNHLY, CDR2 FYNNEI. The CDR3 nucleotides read TGTGCCAGCAGACCGGGACAGCAGAACACTGAAGCTTTCTTT. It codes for CASRPGQQNTEAFF.

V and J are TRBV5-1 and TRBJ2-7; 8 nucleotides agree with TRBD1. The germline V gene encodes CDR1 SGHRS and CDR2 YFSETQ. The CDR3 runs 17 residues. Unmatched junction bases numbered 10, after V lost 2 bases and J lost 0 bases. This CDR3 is CASSFTSNRGSSYEQYF. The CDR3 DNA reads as TGCGCCAGCAGCTTCACTTCGAACAGGGGGAGCTCCTACGAGCAGTACTTC. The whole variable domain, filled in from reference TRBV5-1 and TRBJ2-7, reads KAGVTQTPRYLIKTRGQQVTLSCSPISGHRSVSWYQQTPGQGLQFLFEYFSETQRNKGNFPGRFSGRQFSNSRSEMNVSTLELGDSALYLCASSFTSNRGSSYEQYFGPGTRLTVT.

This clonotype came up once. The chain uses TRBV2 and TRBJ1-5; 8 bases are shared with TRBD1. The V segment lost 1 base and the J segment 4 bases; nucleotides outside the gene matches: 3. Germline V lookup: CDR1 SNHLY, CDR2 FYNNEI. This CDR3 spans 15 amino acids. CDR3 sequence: CASSEDDRGNQPQHF. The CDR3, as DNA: TGTGCCAGCAGTGAAGACGACAGGGGTAATCAGCCCCAGCATTTT. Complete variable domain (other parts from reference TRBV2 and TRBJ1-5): EPEVTQTPSHQVTQMGQEVILRCVPISNHLYFYWYRQILGQKVEFLVSFYNNEISEKSEIFDDQFSVERPDGSNFTLKIRSTKLEDSAMYFCASSEDDRGNQPQHFGDGTRLSIL.

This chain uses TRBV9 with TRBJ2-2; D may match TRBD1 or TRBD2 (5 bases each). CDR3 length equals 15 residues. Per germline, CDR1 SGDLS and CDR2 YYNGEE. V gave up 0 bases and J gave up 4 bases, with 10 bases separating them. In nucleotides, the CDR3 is TGTGCCAGCAGCGTAGGGGGGTCGGTCACCGGGGAGCTGTTTTTT. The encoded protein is CASSVGGSVTGELFF.

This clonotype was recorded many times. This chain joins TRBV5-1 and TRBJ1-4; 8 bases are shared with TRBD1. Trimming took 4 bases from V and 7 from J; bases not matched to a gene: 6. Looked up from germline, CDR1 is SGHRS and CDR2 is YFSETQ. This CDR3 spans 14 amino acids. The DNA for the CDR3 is TGCGCCAGCAGCCTACAGGGGGAAGGTGAAAAACTGTTTTTT. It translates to CASSLQGEGEKLFF.

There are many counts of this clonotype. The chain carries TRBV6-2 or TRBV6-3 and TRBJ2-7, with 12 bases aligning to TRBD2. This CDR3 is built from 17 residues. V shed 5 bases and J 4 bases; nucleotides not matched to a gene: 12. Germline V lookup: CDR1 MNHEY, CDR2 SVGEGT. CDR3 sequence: CASSRTSGKHFVYEQYF. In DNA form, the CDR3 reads TGTGCCAGCAGTCGGACTAGCGGGAAGCATTTCGTGTACGAGCAGTACTTC.

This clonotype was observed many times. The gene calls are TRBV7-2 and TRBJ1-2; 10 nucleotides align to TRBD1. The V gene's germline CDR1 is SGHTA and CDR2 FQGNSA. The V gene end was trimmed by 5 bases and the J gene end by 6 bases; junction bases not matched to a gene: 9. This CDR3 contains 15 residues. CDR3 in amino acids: CASSPQGQGGHGYTF. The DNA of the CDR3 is TGTGCCAGCAGCCCCCAAGGACAGGGGGGGCATGGCTACACCTTC.

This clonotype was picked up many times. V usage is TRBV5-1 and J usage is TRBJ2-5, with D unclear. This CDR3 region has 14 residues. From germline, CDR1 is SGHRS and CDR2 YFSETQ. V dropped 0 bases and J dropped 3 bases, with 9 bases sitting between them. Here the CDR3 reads CASSLGLFEETQYF. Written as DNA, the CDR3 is TGCGCCAGCAGCTTGGGACTGTTCGAAGAGACCCAGTACTTC.

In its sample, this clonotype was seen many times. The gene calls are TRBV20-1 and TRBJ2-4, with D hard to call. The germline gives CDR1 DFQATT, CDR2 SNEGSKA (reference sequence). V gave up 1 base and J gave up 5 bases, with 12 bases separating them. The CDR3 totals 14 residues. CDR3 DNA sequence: TGCAGTGCTAGAGGACCAGCAGGACAAAACATTCAGTACTTC. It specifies CSARGPAGQNIQYF.

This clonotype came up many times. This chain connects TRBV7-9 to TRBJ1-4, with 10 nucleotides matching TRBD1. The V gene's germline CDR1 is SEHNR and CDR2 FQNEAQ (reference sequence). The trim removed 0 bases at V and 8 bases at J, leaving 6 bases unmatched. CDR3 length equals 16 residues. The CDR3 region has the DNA TGTGCCAGCAGCTTAGCCGGGACAGGGGCGAGAGAAAAACTGTTTTTT. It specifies CASSLAGTGAREKLFF. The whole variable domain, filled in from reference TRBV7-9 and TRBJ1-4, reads DTGVSQNPRHKITKRGQNVTFRCDPISEHNRLYWYRQTLGQGPEFLTYFQNEAQLEKSRLLSDRFSAERPKGSFSTLEIQRTEQGDSAMYLCASSLAGTGAREKLFFGSGTQLSVL.

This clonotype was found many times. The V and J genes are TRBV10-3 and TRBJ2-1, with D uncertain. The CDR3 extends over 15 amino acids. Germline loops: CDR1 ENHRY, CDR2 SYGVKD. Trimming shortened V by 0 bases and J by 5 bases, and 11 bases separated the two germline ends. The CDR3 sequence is CAISESGRSNNEQFF. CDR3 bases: TGTGCCATCAGTGAGTCCGGCAGAAGCAACAATGAGCAGTTCTTC.

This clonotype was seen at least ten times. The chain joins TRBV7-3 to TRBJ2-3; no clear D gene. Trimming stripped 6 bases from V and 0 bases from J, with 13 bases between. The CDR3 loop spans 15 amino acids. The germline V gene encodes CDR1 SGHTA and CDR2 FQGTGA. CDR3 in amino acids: CASRNGDRSTDTQYF. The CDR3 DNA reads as TGTGCCAGCAGGAATGGGGATAGGAGCACAGATACGCAGTATTTT.

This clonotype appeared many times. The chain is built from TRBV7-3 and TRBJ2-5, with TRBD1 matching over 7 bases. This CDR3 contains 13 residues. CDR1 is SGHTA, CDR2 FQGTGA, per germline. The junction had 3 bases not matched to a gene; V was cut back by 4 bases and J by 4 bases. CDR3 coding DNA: TGTGCCAGCAGCTCGACAGGGCTAGAGACCCAGTACTTC. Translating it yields CASSSTGLETQYF.

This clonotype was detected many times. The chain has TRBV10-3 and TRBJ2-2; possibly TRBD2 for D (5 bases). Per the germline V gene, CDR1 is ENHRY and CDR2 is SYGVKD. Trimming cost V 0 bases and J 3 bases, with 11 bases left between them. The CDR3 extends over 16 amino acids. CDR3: CAISESLTGYTGELFF. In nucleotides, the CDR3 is TGTGCCATCAGTGAGTCCCTGACGGGATACACCGGGGAGCTGTTTTTT.

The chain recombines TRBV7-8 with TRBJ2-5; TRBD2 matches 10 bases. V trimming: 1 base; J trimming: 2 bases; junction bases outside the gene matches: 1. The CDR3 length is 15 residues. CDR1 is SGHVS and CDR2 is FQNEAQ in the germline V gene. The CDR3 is CASSLETSGQETQYF. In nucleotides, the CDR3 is TGTGCCAGCAGCTTAGAGACTAGCGGGCAAGAGACCCAGTACTTC.

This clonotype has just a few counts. DNA of the CDR3: TGCAGTGCTGGGGACAGGGGCGCTGAAGCTTTCTTT. Residues: CSAGDRGAEAFF. The chain combines TRBV20-1 with TRBJ1-1, with 10 bases aligning to TRBD1. CDR1 and CDR2 from the germline V gene are DFQATT and SNEGSKA (reference sequence). This CDR3 is 12 amino acids long. The V and J ends lost 5 bases and 6 bases, in that order; junction bases with no gene match: 3.

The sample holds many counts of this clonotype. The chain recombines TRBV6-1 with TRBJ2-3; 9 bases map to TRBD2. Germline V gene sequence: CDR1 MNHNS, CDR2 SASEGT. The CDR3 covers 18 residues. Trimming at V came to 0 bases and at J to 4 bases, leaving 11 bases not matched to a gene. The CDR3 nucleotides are TGTGCCAGCAGTGAAGCGCTTCCGCGGGAGGGCCGGGCAGATACGCAGTATTTT. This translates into CASSEALPREGRADTQYF.